The T cell receptor beta chain described here comes from a study of blood T cell repertoires in COVID-19. Overall study context: Acute-phase and convalescent COVID-19 samples originated in the United States, Italy and Spain.

Sequencing was performed with immunoSEQ multiplex PCR; in TCRdb, only in-frame clones are kept and a portion is missing. The sample includes hundreds of thousands of clones, 87% seen only once; the top ten take approximately 2%. The CDR3 extends over 15 amino acids. CDR1 is MDHEN and CDR2 is SYDVKM in the germline V gene. The trim removed 6 bases at V and 8 bases at J, leaving 8 bases unmatched. The clonotype originates from a man between 18 and 29 years old with active or convalescent COVID-19. The chain couples TRBV28 to TRBJ2-1; the match to TRBD2 covers 12 bases. Sequencing was done on a sample of peripheral blood. CDR3 DNA sequence: TGTGCCAGCAGGCGGACTAGCGGGAATTTTGATGAGCAGTTCTTC. Protein: CASRRTSGNFDEQFF.